The 11 T cell receptor beta chains presented below share a single source sample, sequenced in a study of blood T cell repertoires in COVID-19. Assay: immunoSEQ multiplex PCR; the TCRdb copy retains only in-frame clones and omits some. The sample has tens of thousands of clones, roughly 89% seen once. The sample taken for sequencing was peripheral blood. The receptor source for this set is an elderly woman with acute or convalescent COVID-19.

V gene TRBV3-1 (or the pseudogene TRBV3-2) combines with J gene TRBJ1-2; 8 bases align to TRBD1. The CDR3 totals 17 residues. Trimming cost V 4 bases and J 8 bases; bases outside gene matches: 18. Germline CDR1 reads LGHDT; CDR2 reads YNNKEL (reference sequence). CDR3 DNA sequence: TGTGCCAGCAGCCCACTTTCATTAGCCGGACAGGGCACGGGCTACACCTTC. This gives the protein CASSPLSLAGQGTGYTF.

The CDR3 is CASSLGLTGDNEQFF. The CDR3 DNA sequence: TGCGCCAGCAGCCTTGGACTCACGGGCGACAATGAGCAGTTCTTC. The chain joins TRBV4-1 to TRBJ2-1, with D perhaps TRBD2 (5 bases). The CDR3 runs to 15 residues. Deletions cut 4 bases from V and 5 bases from J, with 15 bases between. From germline, CDR1 is MGHRA and CDR2 YSYEKL.

The chain uses TRBV27 and TRBJ2-7; 8 nucleotides match TRBD1. The CDR3 totals 14 residues. J lost 3 bases, V lost 2 bases, and 3 bases had no gene match. Germline V lookup: CDR1 MNHEY, CDR2 SMNVEV (reference sequence). The CDR3 bases are TGTGCCAGCAGTTTACGACAGGGGATCTACGAGCAGTACTTC. Residues: CASSLRQGIYEQYF.

This sequence joins TRBV27 and TRBJ1-1; 9 bases map to TRBD1. The germline gives CDR1 MNHEY, CDR2 SMNVEV (reference sequence). CDR3 length equals 16 residues. V trimming: 5 bases; J trimming: 2 bases; junction bases outside the gene matches: 9. The CDR3 sequence is CASSTSGTGPNTEAFF. The CDR3, as DNA: TGTGCCAGCAGTACGTCCGGGACAGGGCCCAACACTGAAGCTTTCTTT.

The gene calls are TRBV3-1 (or the pseudogene TRBV3-2) and TRBJ1-6; TRBD1 is a possible D gene (6 bases). Deletions cut 1 base from V and 6 bases from J, with 10 bases between. This CDR3 comprises 15 residues. Germline V gene lookup returns CDR1 LGHDT and CDR2 YNNKEL (reference sequence). The CDR3: CASSQAIGGNSPLHF. The CDR3 DNA reads as TGTGCCAGCAGCCAAGCCATAGGGGGTAATTCACCCCTCCACTTT.

This chain uses TRBV27 with TRBJ1-4; the D gene is possibly TRBD1 (6 bases). Germline V gene data show CDR1 as MNHEY and CDR2 as SMNVEV (reference sequence). Between the trimmed V and J ends, which lost 5 bases and 7 bases, there was a span of 20 bases. This CDR3 has 16 amino acids. The CDR3 DNA reads as TGTGCCAGCAGTGCTAAGGGGGGGAGGTTCGGTGAAAAACTGTTTTTT. Protein: CASSAKGGRFGEKLFF.

The chain links TRBV25-1 to TRBJ2-3, with D possibly TRBD2 on 7 matching bases. The CDR3 sequence is 16 residues long. Trimming removed 7 bases from V and 8 bases from J, with 25 bases in between. The germline gives CDR1 MGHDK, CDR2 SYGVNS. The DNA of the CDR3 is TGTGCCAGCACCAAGTCCGGAGGGGGGGCCTCGGGTACGCAGTATTTT. Protein sequence: CASTKSGGGASGTQYF.

The genes are TRBV7-2 and TRBJ1-5, with D perhaps matching TRBD1 (5 bases). The germline V and J ends were trimmed by 1 base and 12 bases, with 13 bases remaining between them. Looked up from germline, CDR1 is SGHTA and CDR2 is FQGNSA. The length of the CDR3 is 13 residues. The CDR3 DNA sequence: TGTGCCAGCAGCTTAGTAGGGGTAAGGGACCAGCATTTT. Its protein product is CASSLVGVRDQHF.

The V gene is TRBV5-1, the J gene TRBJ1-1; 8 positions match TRBD1. CDR1 and CDR2 (germline): SGHRS, YFSETQ. The CDR3 contains 14 residues. Trimming removed 10 bases from V and 0 bases from J; junction bases left unmatched: 8. The chain's CDR3 is CACRTGIMNTEAFF. DNA of the CDR3: TGCGCCTGTCGGACAGGGATCATGAACACTGAAGCTTTCTTT.

J is TRBJ1-2 and V is TRBV7-2, with D possibly matching TRBD1 (6 bases). Germline lookup yields CDR1 SGHTA and CDR2 FQGNSA. Between the trimmed V and J ends, which lost 0 bases and 5 bases, there was a span of 7 bases. The CDR3 sequence is 13 residues long. The CDR3 here is CASSLAGAYGYTF. The CDR3 DNA reads as TGTGCCAGCAGCTTAGCGGGGGCTTATGGCTACACCTTC. Looking up the rest from reference TRBV7-2 and TRBJ1-2 gives the full variable domain: GAGVSQSPSNKVTEKGKDVELRCDPISGHTALYWYRQSLGQGLEFLIYFQGNSAPDKSGLPSDRFSAERTGGSVSTLTIQRTQQEDSAVYLCASSLAGAYGYTFGSGTRLTVV.

V gene TRBV28 combines with J gene TRBJ2-3; the match to TRBD1 covers 10 bases. The V segment lost 4 bases and the J segment 0 bases; nucleotides outside the gene matches: 13. Germline V gene lookup returns CDR1 MDHEN and CDR2 SYDVKM. This CDR3 contains 19 residues. CDR3 in amino acids: CASSSPGQGPTTSTDTQYF. In nucleotides, the CDR3 is TGTGCCAGCAGTTCTCCGGGACAGGGGCCGACGACTAGCACAGATACGCAGTATTTT.